A selection of T cell receptor beta chains follows, all from one sample in a study of early T cells in non-severe SARS-CoV-2 infection. TCRdb itself ran the 5' RACE reads through MiXCR, one entry per CDR3 protein. This table holds roughly 110,000 distinct CDR3 sequences, 8.5% to 14% found once. Sequencing used whole blood. The receptors come from an adult who was a healthcare worker with PCR-confirmed SARS-CoV-2 infection or an uninfected control (not recorded which). CDR3s include the opening cysteine and the closing phenylalanine or tryptophan. The order of the fields is V gene, clone size, D gene, J gene, CDR3 DNA, CDR3 protein. D genes are given only for firm matches. Not every row has a clone size; where given, it reads once, few, many or a size class.

TRBV6-2/TRBV6-3,NA,NA,TRBJ2-1,TGTGCCAGCAGGGGGGACTCTATACTTTACAATGAGCAGTTCTTC,CASRGDSILYNEQFF
TRBV7-2,many,NA,TRBJ1-2,TGTGCCAGCGCACTCCAGGTGGGAGCGCACTATGGCTACACCTTC,CASALQVGAHYGYTF
TRBV7-3,few,NA,TRBJ2-4,TGTGCCAGCAGCTTAGGCCCGGGGTCGGACATTCAGTACTTC,CASSLGPGSDIQYF
TRBV21-1,many,NA,TRBJ1-5,TGTGCCAGCAGCAAAACAGGACTAGGACAGCCCCAGCATTTT,CASSKTGLGQPQHF
TRBV6-6,many,NA,TRBJ1-6,TGTGCCAGCAGTTACACAGACACCTCCTATAATTCACCCCTCCACTTT,CASSYTDTSYNSPLHF
TRBV7-6,few,NA,TRBJ2-2,TGTGCCAGCAGCCGAGACCTGTGGACCTTATCCAACACCGGGGAGCTGTTTTTT,CASSRDLWTLSNTGELFF
TRBV6-5,few,NA,TRBJ1-1,TGTGCCAGCAGTTACGGCGCCCGCCGCGATGAAGCTTTCTTT,CASSYGARRDEAFF
TRBV20-1,many,NA,TRBJ2-1,TGCAGTGCTAGAGTTTATGGAGCGGAAAGCTCCTACAATGAGCAGTTCTTC,CSARVYGAESSYNEQFF
TRBV20-1,NA,NA,TRBJ1-2,TGCAGTGCTAGCCCCCTGGGAAATGGCTACACCTTC,CSASPLGNGYTF
TRBV30,medium-sized,TRBD2,TRBJ2-7,TGTGCCTGGAGACCGGGACTAGCGGGGGAGCAGTACTTC,CAWRPGLAGEQYF
TRBV27,NA,NA,TRBJ2-1,TGTGCCAGCAGTGCCCCAGTAGCGGCACTATACAATGAGCAGTTCTTC,CASSAPVAALYNEQFF
TRBV12-5,many,NA,TRBJ1-1,TGTGCTAGTGGTTTGGTTCGAGGGGCAGACCCTTTAGGGACTGAAGCTTTCTTT,CASGLVRGADPLGTEAFF
TRBV12-3/TRBV12-4,many,NA,TRBJ2-7,TGTGCCAGCAGTACAGGTCCGACAGCCTACGAGCAGTACTTC,CASSTGPTAYEQYF
TRBV4-1,many,NA,TRBJ2-1,TGCGCCAGCAGCCAAGATTTAATTTACAATGAGCAGTTCTTC,CASSQDLIYNEQFF
TRBV19,many,NA,TRBJ2-7,TGTGCCAGTAGTATCGGGGCCGGGACCTACGAGCAGTACTTC,CASSIGAGTYEQYF
TRBV25-1,many,NA,TRBJ2-1,TGTGCCAGCAGTGGAGCCTCTGGCTACAATGAGCAGTTCTTC,CASSGASGYNEQFF
TRBV4-1,NA,TRBD2,TRBJ2-5,TGCGCCAGCAGCCAAGGAGGACTAGCGGGAGAGACCCAGTACTTC,CASSQGGLAGETQYF